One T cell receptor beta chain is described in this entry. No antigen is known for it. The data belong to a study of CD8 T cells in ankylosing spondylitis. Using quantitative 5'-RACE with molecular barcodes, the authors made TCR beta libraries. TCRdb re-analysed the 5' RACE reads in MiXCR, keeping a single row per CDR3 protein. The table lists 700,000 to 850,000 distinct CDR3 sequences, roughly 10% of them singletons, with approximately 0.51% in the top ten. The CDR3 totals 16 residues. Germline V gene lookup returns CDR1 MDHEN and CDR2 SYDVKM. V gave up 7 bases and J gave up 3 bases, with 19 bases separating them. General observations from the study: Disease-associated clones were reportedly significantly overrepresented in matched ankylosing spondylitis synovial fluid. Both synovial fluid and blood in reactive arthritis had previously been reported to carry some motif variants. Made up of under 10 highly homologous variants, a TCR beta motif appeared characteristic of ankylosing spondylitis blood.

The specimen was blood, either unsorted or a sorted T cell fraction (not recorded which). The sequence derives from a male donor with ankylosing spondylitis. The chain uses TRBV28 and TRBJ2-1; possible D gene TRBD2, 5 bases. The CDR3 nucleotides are TGTGCCAGCACCACATCCGGAACGGAGGTCTACAATGAGCAGTTCTTC. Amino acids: CASTTSGTEVYNEQFF.